This TCR beta chain came from a study of blood T cell repertoires in COVID-19. About the research overall: Both acute and convalescent COVID-19 samples were obtained from the United States, Italy and Spain. The analysed material was cDNA or gDNA that came from T cells, B-cell-depleted T cells, or PBMCs.

The length of the CDR3 is 18 residues. Germline V gene lookup returns CDR1 GTSNPN and CDR2 SVGIG (reference sequence). J gave up 4 bases and V 3 bases, and 21 bases lay outside the gene matches. Original methodology: For nucleated cells, counts were estimated from reference gene primer amplification. Sequencing was performed with immunoSEQ multiplex PCR; in TCRdb, only in-frame clones are kept and a portion is missing. Clone size and the V and J calls come from that table; the DNA yielded D and trimming. The sample includes approximately 280,000 clones, around 87% seen only once; the top ten take 1.7%. Recruits, aged about 18 to 100 years, lived in 25 or so US areas.

Sample: PBMCs or T cells enriched from blood (not recorded which). This clonotype was sampled from a woman aged 18-30 years with acute COVID-19. The genes are TRBV30 and TRBJ2-7, with 7 bases identical to TRBD2. The CDR3 here is CAWSKKHFIGGSGYEQYF. DNA for the CDR3: TGTGCCTGGAGCAAAAAACATTTTATTGGCGGGAGTGGGTACGAGCAGTACTTC.